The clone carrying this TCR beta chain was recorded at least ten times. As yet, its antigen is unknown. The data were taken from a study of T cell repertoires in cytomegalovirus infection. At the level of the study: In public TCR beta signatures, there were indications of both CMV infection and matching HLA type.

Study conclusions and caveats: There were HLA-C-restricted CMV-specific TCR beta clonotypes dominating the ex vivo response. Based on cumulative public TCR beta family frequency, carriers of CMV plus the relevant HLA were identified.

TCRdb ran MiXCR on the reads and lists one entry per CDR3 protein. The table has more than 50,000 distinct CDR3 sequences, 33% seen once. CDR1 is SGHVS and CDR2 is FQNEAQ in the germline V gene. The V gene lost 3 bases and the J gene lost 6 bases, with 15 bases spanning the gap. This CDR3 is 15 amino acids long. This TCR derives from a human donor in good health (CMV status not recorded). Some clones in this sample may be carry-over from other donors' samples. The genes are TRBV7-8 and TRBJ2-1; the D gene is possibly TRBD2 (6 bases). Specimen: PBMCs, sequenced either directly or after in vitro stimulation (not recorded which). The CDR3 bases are TGTGCCAGCAGCTTGAACGGCGGGAACCTCAATGAGCAGTTCTTC. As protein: CASSLNGGNLNEQFF.